This entry features one T cell receptor (beta chain) sequence. Sequenced by immunoSEQ multiplex PCR; TCRdb stores in-frame clones only, minus some. The top ten clones hold around 1.6% of a sample with more than 60,000 clones, around 97% of them seen once. The data stem from a study of cytomegalovirus exposure and HLA in healthy donors. The TCR was taken from a woman in her late teens or twenties in good health and CMV-seropositive. The sample consisted of PBMCs.

The CDR3 here is CASSPTSGRAGGYNEQFF. CDR3 sequence (DNA): TGCGCCAGCAGTCCCACTAGCGGGAGGGCCGGTGGATACAATGAGCAGTTCTTC. The chain carries TRBV23-1 and TRBJ2-1; 13 bases are shared with TRBD2. TRBV23-1 has ORF status, its function being uncertain. V dropped 4 bases and J dropped 4; count of bases not matched to a gene: 10. The CDR3 runs to 18 residues.